What follows is one T cell receptor beta chain and its context. The data originate from a study of cytotoxic CD8 clonotypes in ibrutinib-treated CLL. Data came from immunoSEQ multiplex PCR; TCRdb stores just in-frame clones and leaves some out. The sample gives around 160,000 clones, 81% of which show up once; under 2.5% is in the top ten. The CDR3 length is 17 residues. J was trimmed by 4 bases and V by 0 bases; bases with no gene match: 12. The germline V gene has CDR1 SGHKS and CDR2 YYEKEE (reference sequence). Material: PBMCs, obtained after 12 months of ibrutinib treatment. J is TRBJ1-2 and V is TRBV5-5; the match to TRBD1 covers 7 bases. This sequence was found in a human donor with chronic lymphocytic leukemia. The CDR3 spells CASSLAAGQTTFYGYTF. The CDR3 DNA follows: TGTGCCAGCAGCTTGGCGGCGGGACAGACAACTTTCTATGGCTACACCTTC.